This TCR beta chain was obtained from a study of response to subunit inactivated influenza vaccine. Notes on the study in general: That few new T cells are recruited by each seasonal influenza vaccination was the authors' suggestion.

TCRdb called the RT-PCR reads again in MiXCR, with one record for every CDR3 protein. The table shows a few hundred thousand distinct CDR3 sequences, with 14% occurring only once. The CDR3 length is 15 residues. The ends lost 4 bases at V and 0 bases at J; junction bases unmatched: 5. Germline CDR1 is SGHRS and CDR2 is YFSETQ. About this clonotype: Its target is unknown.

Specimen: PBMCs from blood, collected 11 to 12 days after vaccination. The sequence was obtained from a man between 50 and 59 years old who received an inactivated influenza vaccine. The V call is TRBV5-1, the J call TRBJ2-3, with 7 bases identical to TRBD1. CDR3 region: CASSKGQTSTDTQYF. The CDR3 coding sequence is TGCGCCAGCAGCAAGGGACAGACTAGCACAGATACGCAGTATTTT. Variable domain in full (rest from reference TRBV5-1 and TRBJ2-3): KAGVTQTPRYLIKTRGQQVTLSCSPISGHRSVSWYQQTPGQGLQFLFEYFSETQRNKGNFPGRFSGRQFSNSRSEMNVSTLELGDSALYLCASSKGQTSTDTQYFGPGTRLTVL.